This T cell receptor beta chain was sequenced for a study of cytomegalovirus exposure and HLA in healthy donors. The study's findings and limits: Reported results showed that the classifier diagnosed cytomegalovirus status with high specificity and sensitivity. Associated with cytomegalovirus, according to the listing, were 164 TCR beta chains.

The table lists this clone with a few counts. What it recognizes is unknown. The same CDR3 also results from other DNA sequences found in this sample. V lost 2 bases, J lost 1 base, and 9 bases lay in between. The CDR3 covers 15 residues. CDR1 and CDR2 from the germline V gene are SGHVS and FQNEAQ. TCRdb's table, derived via immunoSEQ multiplex PCR, lists solely in-frame clones and lacks some. Of about 110,000 clones in the sample, approximately 96% were seen once. Separate from the roughly 700-subject first cohort was the approximately 120-subject validation cohort, to which the donors belonged. This sequence joins TRBV7-8 and TRBJ1-5; D gene uncertain. The specimen was PBMCs. The TCR was taken from a woman aged 18-29 years in good health and CMV-seronegative. The CDR3 loop reads CASSLWGESNQPQHF. The CDR3 nucleotides are TGTGCCAGCAGCTTATGGGGAGAGAGCAATCAGCCCCAGCATTTT.